Listed here are 30 T cell receptor beta chains from one sample, sequenced in a study of blood T cells in healthy people across ages. A second PCR, run for about 6 to 11 cycles, used a sample-barcoded 5' primer plus a J-beta primer mix. MiXCR was run by TCRdb on the 5' RACE reads, yielding one entry per CDR3 protein. This table holds about 1,600,000 distinct CDR3 sequences, approximately 40% found once. The specimen sequenced was blood. Receptors originate from a woman under 30 in good health.

A few counts support this clonotype. J is TRBJ2-2 and V is TRBV9; 8 nucleotides line up with TRBD2. The germline V gene has CDR1 SGDLS and CDR2 YYNGEE. V lost 6 bases and J lost 6; bases outside the gene matches: 10. The CDR3 extends over 15 amino acids. DNA for the CDR3: TGTGCCAGCACCGAGCGTAGCGGGATCTCCGGGGAGCTGTTTTTT. Protein sequence: CASTERSGISGELFF.

This clonotype was detected only a few times. CDR3: CASALELAGDYEQYF. The CDR3 coding sequence is TGTGCCAGCGCGCTCGAACTAGCGGGAGACTACGAGCAGTACTTC. The V and J genes are TRBV10-3 and TRBJ2-7; 11 bases fit TRBD2. CDR3 size: 15 residues. Germline V CDR1 and CDR2: ENHRY, SYGVKD. Trimming at V came to 10 bases and at J to 3 bases, leaving 11 bases not matched to a gene.

CDR3 nucleotide sequence: TGTGCCAGCAGTTTTATGCAGCATCAGTTCTTC. This sequence encodes CASSFMQHQFF. This chain links TRBV28 with TRBJ2-1; D unclear. The germline gives CDR1 MDHEN, CDR2 SYDVKM. Deletions cut 3 bases from V and 13 bases from J, with 10 bases between. The CDR3 has 11 residues.

The chain couples TRBV10-3 to TRBJ1-1; D unresolved. The CDR3 spans 13 residues. Per the germline V gene, CDR1 is ENHRY and CDR2 is SYGVKD. Trimming left V 7 bases short and J 4 bases short, with 13 bases between. In nucleotides, the CDR3 is TGTGCCATCACCTGGAACGTTGGCACTGAAGCTTTCTTT. Translated, it gives CAITWNVGTEAFF.

This chain connects TRBV4-1 to TRBJ2-1; tentatively, D is TRBD2 (5 bases). Germline loops: CDR1 MGHRA, CDR2 YSYEKL. V shed 6 bases and J shed 9 bases, with 15 bases lying between them. This CDR3 region has 13 residues. In nucleotides, the CDR3 is TGCGCCAGCAGTCATAGGGCCGAGGGTGAGCAGTTCTTC. Protein product: CASSHRAEGEQFF.

The chain couples TRBV20-1 to TRBJ1-1, with 8 bases identical to TRBD1. This CDR3 comprises 14 residues. V trimming: 2 bases; J trimming: 7 bases; junction bases outside the gene matches: 9. Per the germline V gene, CDR1 is DFQATT and CDR2 is SNEGSKA (reference sequence). CDR3 loop: CSARPGGVRFEAFF. CDR3 DNA sequence: TGCAGTGCTAGACCAGGGGGCGTTAGGTTTGAAGCTTTCTTT.

This clonotype was detected only a few times. This rearrangement joins TRBV27 to TRBJ2-1, with 7 bases fitting TRBD1. V trimming: 6 bases; J trimming: 4 bases; junction bases outside the gene matches: 6. The CDR3 runs to 14 residues. Germline V lookup: CDR1 MNHEY, CDR2 SMNVEV (reference sequence). The CDR3 nucleotides are TGTGCCAGCAGACCGGGACAGCCGTACAATGAGCAGTTCTTC. Translation gives CASRPGQPYNEQFF.

CDR3 in amino acids: CASSSLQDPPGANVLTF. CDR3 DNA: TGTGCCAGCAGTTCCTTACAGGATCCGCCTGGGGCCAACGTCCTGACTTTC. The gene calls are TRBV11-2 and TRBJ2-6, with D tentatively TRBD1 (5 bases). Trimming shortened V by 6 bases and J by 2 bases, and 17 bases separated the two germline ends. CDR1 is SGHAT and CDR2 is FQNNGV in the germline V gene. This CDR3 comprises 17 residues.

This chain uses TRBV6-1 with TRBJ1-2, with a tentative D call TRBD1 (6 bases). CDR1 is MNHNS and CDR2 is SASEGT in the germline V gene. The CDR3 totals 16 residues. Trimming pared 0 bases from V and 2 bases from J, leaving 13 bases between. The CDR3 protein is CASSEAEGGDNYGYTF. In DNA form, the CDR3 reads TGTGCCAGCAGTGAAGCGGAGGGGGGGGACAACTATGGCTACACCTTC.

This clonotype was seen a handful of times. This chain joins TRBV7-9 and TRBJ1-2; possible D gene TRBD1, 5 bases. The CDR3 has 16 residues. V shed 5 bases and J shed 1 base, with 17 bases lying between them. CDR1 SEHNR and CDR2 FQNEAQ come from the germline V gene (reference sequence). In DNA form, the CDR3 reads TGTGCCAGCAGCACCGCCGGGACGGAAGTTAACTATGGCTACACCTTC. It translates to CASSTAGTEVNYGYTF. The variable domain in full, completed from reference TRBV7-9 and TRBJ1-2, reads DTGVSQNPRHKITKRGQNVTFRCDPISEHNRLYWYRQTLGQGPEFLTYFQNEAQLEKSRLLSDRFSAERPKGSFSTLEIQRTEQGDSAMYLCASSTAGTEVNYGYTFGSGTRLTVV.

The V gene is TRBV12-3 or TRBV12-4, the J gene TRBJ1-1; tentatively, D is TRBD1 (5 bases). The CDR3 consists of 14 residues. V lost 7 bases and J 6 bases, leaving 18 bases between the germline ends. The DNA of the CDR3 is TGTGCCAGCATCCTCGGGGGAGGAAACGCTGAAGCTTTCTTT. As protein: CASILGGGNAEAFF.

In its sample, this clonotype was seen a few times. The J gene is TRBJ2-3, the V gene TRBV11-1, with D possibly TRBD2 on 6 matching bases. V was shortened by 4 bases and J by 4 bases, with 9 bases between the two germline ends. CDR3 size: 13 residues. Germline V CDR1 and CDR2: SGHAT, FQDESV (reference sequence). CDR3 bases: TGTGCCAGCAGCTCGTGGGGGGCAGATACGCAGTATTTT. It specifies CASSSWGADTQYF.

As for this clonotype: A read error is possible here, since a much larger clone lies one base away. This chain uses TRBV28 with TRBJ2-7; TRBD1 matches 7 bases. The V gene's germline CDR1 is MDHEN and CDR2 SYDVKM. Germline trimming cut 4 bases from V and 3 bases from J; bases unmatched to any gene: 9. The CDR3 covers 15 residues. The CDR3 loop is CASSSPRGQSYEQYF. The DNA of the CDR3 is TGTGCCAGCAGTTCACCAAGGGGACAGAGCTACGAGCAGTACTTC.

This clonotype was detected a few times. The J gene is TRBJ2-7, the V gene TRBV5-1; D unresolved. The CDR3 consists of 16 residues. Trimming removed 0 bases from V and 7 bases from J, with 20 bases in between. CDR1 is SGHRS and CDR2 is YFSETQ in the germline V gene. The CDR3 loop is CASSLAPDGPLGEQYF. Here the CDR3 DNA reads TGCGCCAGCAGCTTGGCCCCGGACGGTCCCCTGGGGGAGCAGTACTTC. The whole variable domain, remainder taken from reference TRBV5-1 and TRBJ2-7, is KAGVTQTPRYLIKTRGQQVTLSCSPISGHRSVSWYQQTPGQGLQFLFEYFSETQRNKGNFPGRFSGRQFSNSRSEMNVSTLELGDSALYLCASSLAPDGPLGEQYFGPGTRLTVT.

Points on this clonotype: A much more abundant neighbour one base away suggests this may be a read error. CDR3 loop: CASGSQGANYGYTF. The CDR3 nucleotides read TGTGCCAGCGGCTCACAGGGAGCTAACTATGGCTACACCTTC. The chain couples TRBV11-2 to TRBJ1-2, with D perhaps matching TRBD1 (6 bases). Germline V gene sequence: CDR1 SGHAT, CDR2 FQNNGV. The CDR3 is 14 amino acids. Trimming removed 8 bases from V and 0 bases from J, with 13 bases in between.

This chain uses TRBV20-1 with TRBJ2-4; D is ambiguous. This CDR3 has 14 amino acids. CDR1 and CDR2 from the germline V gene are DFQATT and SNEGSKA (reference sequence). The V and J ends lost 1 base and 0 bases respectively, with 7 bases between them. CDR3: CSARASVAKNIQYF. The DNA for the CDR3 is TGCAGTGCTAGAGCTTCCGTAGCCAAAAACATTCAGTACTTC.

This clonotype was counted between two and nine times. CDR3 sequence reads: CASSQDSGAGQFF. The CDR3 DNA is TGCGCCAGCAGCCAAGATTCCGGGGCGGGGCAGTTCTTC. J is TRBJ2-1 and V is TRBV4-1; D is possibly TRBD1 or TRBD2 (5 bases each). The CDR3 length is 13 residues. V shed 0 bases and J shed 12 bases, with 12 bases lying between them. Germline lookup yields CDR1 MGHRA and CDR2 YSYEKL.

The rearrangement uses TRBV20-1 and TRBJ2-1, with D tentatively TRBD1 or TRBD2 (7 bases each). The CDR3 loop spans 16 amino acids. V shed 2 bases and J shed 7 bases, with 21 bases lying between them. Germline V gene sequence: CDR1 DFQATT, CDR2 SNEGSKA (reference sequence). The CDR3 DNA reads TGCAGTGCTAGATCGGGGGGTCTGCTCAGGGGGAATGAGCAGTTCTTC. Amino acids: CSARSGGLLRGNEQFF.

In this sample, this clonotype turned up many times. The V and J genes are TRBV18 and TRBJ1-2; D perhaps matches TRBD1 (6 bases). Per the germline V gene, CDR1 is KGHSH and CDR2 is LQKENI. The CDR3 length is 13 residues. The V end was cut by 8 bases, the J end by 2 bases, with 12 bases between. The CDR3 DNA reads TGTGCCAGCAGCCCCGACAGGAACTATGGCTACACCTTC. This gives the protein CASSPDRNYGYTF.

The chain carries TRBV4-1 and TRBJ1-1; D is uncertain. Trimming took off 7 bases at V and 4 bases at J, with 19 bases between the two ends. CDR1 MGHRA and CDR2 YSYEKL come from the germline V gene. The CDR3 length is 15 residues. The CDR3 DNA sequence: TGCGCCAGCACTCCTCACCCCGGTTCGGGCACTGAAGCTTTCTTT. Protein product: CASTPHPGSGTEAFF.

V is TRBV5-1 and J is TRBJ2-5, with 8 nucleotides matching TRBD2. CDR3 length: 18 residues. With 0 bases clipped from V and 2 bases from J, the junction kept 12 bases outside the gene matches. Per the germline V gene, CDR1 is SGHRS and CDR2 is YFSETQ. The DNA of the CDR3 is TGCGCCAGCAGCTTGGGGGGGGTGATACTAGCGGATCAAGAGACCCAGTACTTC. It codes for CASSLGGVILADQETQYF.

The chain employs TRBV7-9 and TRBJ1-1; no clear D. CDR3 length equals 13 residues. The germline CDR1 and CDR2 sequences are SEHNR and FQNEAQ (reference sequence). Between the trimmed V and J ends, which lost 6 bases and 4 bases, there was a span of 12 bases. The CDR3 spells CASRLAEPTEAFF. The CDR3 nucleotides are TGTGCCAGCAGGTTGGCAGAGCCCACTGAAGCTTTCTTT.

This clonotype has more than one count but fewer than ten. The chain has TRBV6-6 and TRBJ2-1; D perhaps matches TRBD2 (6 bases). Per germline, CDR1 MNHNY and CDR2 SVGAGI (reference sequence). V was pared by 7 bases and J by 4 bases, with 17 bases between. This CDR3 spans 15 amino acids. Here the CDR3 reads CASKRGTDPYNEQFF. CDR3 DNA sequence: TGTGCCAGCAAACGCGGGACCGACCCATACAATGAGCAGTTCTTC.

The chain is built from TRBV6-5 and TRBJ2-1, with a weak D call TRBD1 (5 bases). This CDR3 is 13 amino acids long. Per the germline V gene, CDR1 is MNHEY and CDR2 is SVGAGI. V was shortened by 5 bases and J by 6 bases, with 11 bases between the two germline ends. The DNA of the CDR3 is TGTGCCAGCAGTCCCACAGGTTCCAATGAGCAGTTCTTC. This encodes CASSPTGSNEQFF.

The chain has TRBV29-1 and TRBJ2-5, with 9 bases aligning to TRBD1. This CDR3 is 15 amino acids long. After removal of 4 bases from V and 1 base from J, the junction contained 7 bases not matched to a gene. Germline V gene data show CDR1 as SQVTM and CDR2 as ANQGSEA. Here the CDR3 reads CSVGSGTGIQETQYF. For the CDR3, the DNA is TGCAGCGTTGGGAGCGGGACAGGGATCCAAGAGACCCAGTACTTC.

Only a few counts were recorded for this clonotype. The rearrangement joins TRBV2 to TRBJ2-7, with 9 bases aligning to TRBD2. Germline lookup yields CDR1 SNHLY and CDR2 FYNNEI. V dropped 3 bases and J dropped 4; count of bases not matched to a gene: 1. The CDR3 spans 13 residues. CDR3: CASSDLAGYEQYF. CDR3 bases: TGTGCCAGCAGTGACCTAGCGGGGTACGAGCAGTACTTC.

In this sample, this clonotype turned up a few times. The chain uses TRBV5-6 and TRBJ2-5; TRBD2 agrees at 12 bases. J was trimmed by 7 bases and V by 2 bases; bases with no gene match: 3. Per the germline V gene, CDR1 is SGHDT and CDR2 is YYEEEE. The CDR3 loop spans 14 amino acids. Written as DNA, the CDR3 is TGTGCCAGCAGCTTACCGGGACTAGCGGGGACCCAGTACTTC. The encoded protein is CASSLPGLAGTQYF.

The sample holds a few counts of this clonotype. J is TRBJ1-6 and V is TRBV7-3; D might be TRBD1 (6 bases). CDR1 and CDR2 (germline): SGHTA, FQGTGA. V was clipped by 4 bases and J by 10 bases, with 17 bases between them. The CDR3 sequence is 15 residues long. The CDR3 loop reads CASSSRGGLGSPLHF. The CDR3 nucleotides are TGTGCCAGCAGCTCAAGGGGGGGATTAGGCTCACCCCTCCACTTT. The full variable domain, rest sourced from reference TRBV7-3 and TRBJ1-6, is GAGVSQTPSNKVTEKGKYVELRCDPISGHTALYWYRQSLGQGPEFLIYFQGTGAADDSGLPNDRFFAVRPEGSVSTLKIQRTERGDSAVYLCASSSRGGLGSPLHFGNGTRLTVT.

This clonotype was picked up many times. The chain couples TRBV5-1 to TRBJ2-7; D gene uncertain. V was clipped by 1 base and J by 3 bases, with 8 bases between them. CDR3 length equals 13 residues. Germline loops: CDR1 SGHRS, CDR2 YFSETQ. The CDR3 nucleotides are TGCGCCAGCAGCTTGTCCGGCGACTACGAGCAGTACTTC. This sequence encodes CASSLSGDYEQYF.

As DNA, the CDR3 is TGCAGTGCTAGCTGGGGGGCGGACTACGAGCAGTACTTC. Protein: CSASWGADYEQYF. This chain connects TRBV20-1 to TRBJ2-7, with D possibly being TRBD1 or TRBD2 (6 bases each). The CDR3 loop spans 13 amino acids. Trimming removed 3 bases at V and 3 bases at J, with 12 bases between. Germline assignment: CDR1 DFQATT and CDR2 SNEGSKA (reference sequence).